A selection of T cell receptor beta chains follows, all from one sample in a study of radiotherapy plus CTLA-4 blockade in lung cancer. The data were produced by immunoSEQ multiplex PCR, yet TCRdb's version contains in-frame clones alone and is incomplete. The table records 35,000 or so clones, more than 80% of them present only once. This specimen consisted of peripheral blood, obtained from a patient treated with radiotherapy plus ipilimumab. These receptor sequences come from a human donor with non-small cell lung cancer who had stable disease on radiotherapy plus ipilimumab. CDR3s include the opening cysteine and the closing phenylalanine or tryptophan. Fields, in order: CDR3 protein, J gene, V gene.

CDR3 protein: CAWMPEGRSYNEQFF
J gene: TRBJ2-1
V gene: TRBV30

CDR3 protein: CASSPISGMLQETQYF
J gene: TRBJ2-5
V gene: TRBV28

CDR3 protein: CASSVALAVHSYNEQFF
J gene: TRBJ2-1
V gene: TRBV9

CDR3 protein: CAISEGRQVQRNEQFF
J gene: TRBJ2-1
V gene: TRBV10-3

CDR3 protein: CASRKQTSGYYEQYF
J gene: TRBJ2-7
V gene: TRBV2

CDR3 protein: CASSFPPRGHEQYF
J gene: TRBJ2-7
V gene: TRBV27

CDR3 protein: CASVARGKGNTIYF
J gene: TRBJ1-3
V gene: TRBV7-9

CDR3 protein: CASSTSDRGEQFF
J gene: TRBJ2-1
V gene: TRBV2

CDR3 protein: CAWSVSATNEKLFF
J gene: TRBJ1-4
V gene: TRBV30

CDR3 protein: CASNSAGGETQYF
J gene: TRBJ2-5
V gene: TRBV28

CDR3 protein: CASSFGAGGEEQYF
J gene: TRBJ2-7
V gene: TRBV27

CDR3 protein: CASSSHGTGGDTQYF
J gene: TRBJ2-3
V gene: TRBV5-1

CDR3 protein: CASSLIPGQGEGYTF
J gene: TRBJ1-2
V gene: TRBV5-1

CDR3 protein: CASSGGAGANVLTF
J gene: TRBJ2-6
V gene: TRBV6-6

CDR3 protein: CAISVGTEARNEQFF
J gene: TRBJ2-1
V gene: TRBV10-3

CDR3 protein: CASSSAPRESSGRASEQYF
J gene: TRBJ2-7
V gene: TRBV7-3

CDR3 protein: CASSLVNEQYF
J gene: TRBJ2-7
V gene: TRBV7-2

CDR3 protein: CASSLGQVRGFKTQYF
J gene: TRBJ2-5
V gene: TRBV5-1

CDR3 protein: CASSRRATYGYTF
J gene: TRBJ1-2
V gene: TRBV7-2

CDR3 protein: CASSLAGGPLETQYF
J gene: TRBJ2-5
V gene: TRBV7-3

CDR3 protein: CASSFQTWTSGRRAETQYF
J gene: TRBJ2-5
V gene: TRBV7-6

CDR3 protein: CASGGTGGSDTQYF
J gene: TRBJ2-3
V gene: TRBV19

CDR3 protein: CASSELAGGPNIQYF
J gene: TRBJ2-4
V gene: TRBV6-1